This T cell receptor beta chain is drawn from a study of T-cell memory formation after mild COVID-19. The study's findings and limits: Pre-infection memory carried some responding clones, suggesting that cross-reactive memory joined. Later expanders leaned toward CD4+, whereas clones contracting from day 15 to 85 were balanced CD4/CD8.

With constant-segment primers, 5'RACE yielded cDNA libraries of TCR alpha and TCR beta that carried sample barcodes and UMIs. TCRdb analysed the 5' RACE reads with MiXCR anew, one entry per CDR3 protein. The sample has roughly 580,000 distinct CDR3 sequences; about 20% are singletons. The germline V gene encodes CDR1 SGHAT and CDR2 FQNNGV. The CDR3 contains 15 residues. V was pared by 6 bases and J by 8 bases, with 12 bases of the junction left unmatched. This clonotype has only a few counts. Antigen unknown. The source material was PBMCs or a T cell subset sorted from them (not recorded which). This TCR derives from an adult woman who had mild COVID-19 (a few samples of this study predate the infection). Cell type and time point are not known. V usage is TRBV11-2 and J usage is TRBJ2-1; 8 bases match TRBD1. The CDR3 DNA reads TGTGCCAGCAGTTCCGGACAGGGATCTAGGGATGAGCAGTTCTTC. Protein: CASSSGQGSRDEQFF. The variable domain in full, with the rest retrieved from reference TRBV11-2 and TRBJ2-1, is EAGVAQSPRYKIIEKRQSVAFWCNPISGHATLYWYQQILGQGPKLLIQFQNNGVVDDSQLPKDRFSAERLKGVDSTLKIQPAKLEDSAVYLCASSSGQGSRDEQFFGPGTRLTVL.